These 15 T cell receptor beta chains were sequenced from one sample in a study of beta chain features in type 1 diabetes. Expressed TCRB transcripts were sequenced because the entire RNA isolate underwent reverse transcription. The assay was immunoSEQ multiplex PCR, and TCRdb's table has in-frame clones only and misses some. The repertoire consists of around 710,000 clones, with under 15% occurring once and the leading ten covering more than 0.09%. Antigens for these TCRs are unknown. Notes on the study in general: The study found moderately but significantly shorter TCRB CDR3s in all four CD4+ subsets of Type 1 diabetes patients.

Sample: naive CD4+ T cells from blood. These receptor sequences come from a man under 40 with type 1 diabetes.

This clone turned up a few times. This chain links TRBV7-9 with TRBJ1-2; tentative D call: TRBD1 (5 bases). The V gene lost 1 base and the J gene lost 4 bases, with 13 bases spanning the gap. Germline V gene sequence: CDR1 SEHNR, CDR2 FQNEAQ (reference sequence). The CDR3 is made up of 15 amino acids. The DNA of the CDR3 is TGTGCCAGCAGCTTAGGTTGGGACGGATCCTATGGCTACACCTTC. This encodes CASSLGWDGSYGYTF.

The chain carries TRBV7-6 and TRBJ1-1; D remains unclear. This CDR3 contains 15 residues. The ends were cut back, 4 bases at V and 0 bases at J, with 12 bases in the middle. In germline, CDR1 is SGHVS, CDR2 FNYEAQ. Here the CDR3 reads CASSSGRSLNTEAFF. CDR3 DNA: TGTGCCAGCAGCTCAGGACGGTCCCTGAACACTGAAGCTTTCTTT. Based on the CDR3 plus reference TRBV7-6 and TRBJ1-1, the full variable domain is GAGVSQSPRYKVTKRGQDVALRCDPISGHVSLYWYRQALGQGPEFLTYFNYEAQQDKSGLPNDRFSAERPEGSISTLTIQRTEQRDSAMYRCASSSGRSLNTEAFFGQGTRLTVV.

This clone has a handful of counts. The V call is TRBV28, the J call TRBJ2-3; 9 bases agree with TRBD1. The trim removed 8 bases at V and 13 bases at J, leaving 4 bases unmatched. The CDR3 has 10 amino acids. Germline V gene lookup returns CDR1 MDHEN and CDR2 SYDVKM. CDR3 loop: CASRGDREYF. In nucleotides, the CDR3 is TGTGCCAGCCGAGGGGACAGGGAGTATTTT.

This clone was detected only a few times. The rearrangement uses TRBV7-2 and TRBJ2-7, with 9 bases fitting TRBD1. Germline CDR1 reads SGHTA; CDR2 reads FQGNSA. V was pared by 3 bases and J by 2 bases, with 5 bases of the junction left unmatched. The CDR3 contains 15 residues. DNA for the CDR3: TGTGCCAGCAGCTTGACCGGGACAGGGACCTACGAGCAGTACTTC. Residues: CASSLTGTGTYEQYF.

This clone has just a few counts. The CDR3, as DNA: TGTGCCAGCAGCCCCGGGACAGGGGGGCAGCCCCAGCATTTT. This translates into CASSPGTGGQPQHF. This rearrangement joins TRBV6-6 to TRBJ1-5, with TRBD1 matching over 11 bases. In germline, CDR1 is MNHNY, CDR2 SVGAGI (reference sequence). The CDR3 consists of 14 residues. The trim removed 6 bases at V and 7 bases at J, leaving 5 bases unmatched.

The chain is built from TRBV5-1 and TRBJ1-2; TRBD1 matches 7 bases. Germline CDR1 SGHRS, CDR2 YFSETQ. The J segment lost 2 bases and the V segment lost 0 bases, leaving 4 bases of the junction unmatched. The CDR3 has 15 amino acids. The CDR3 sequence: CASSLVTGENYGYTF. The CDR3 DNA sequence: TGCGCCAGCAGCTTGGTTACAGGGGAGAACTATGGCTACACCTTC.

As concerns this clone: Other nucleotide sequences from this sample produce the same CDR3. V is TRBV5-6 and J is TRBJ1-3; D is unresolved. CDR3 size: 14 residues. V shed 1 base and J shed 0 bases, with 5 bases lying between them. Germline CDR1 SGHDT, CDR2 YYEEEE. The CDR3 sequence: CASSLLSSGNTIYF. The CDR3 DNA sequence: TGTGCCAGCAGCTTGCTGAGCTCTGGAAACACCATATATTTT.

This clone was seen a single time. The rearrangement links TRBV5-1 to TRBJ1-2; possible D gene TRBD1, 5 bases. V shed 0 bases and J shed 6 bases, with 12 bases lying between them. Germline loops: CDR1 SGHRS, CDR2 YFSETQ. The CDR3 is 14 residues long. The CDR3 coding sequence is TGCGCCAGCAGCTTGGCCGGGACCGGGGATGGCTACACCTTC. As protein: CASSLAGTGDGYTF.

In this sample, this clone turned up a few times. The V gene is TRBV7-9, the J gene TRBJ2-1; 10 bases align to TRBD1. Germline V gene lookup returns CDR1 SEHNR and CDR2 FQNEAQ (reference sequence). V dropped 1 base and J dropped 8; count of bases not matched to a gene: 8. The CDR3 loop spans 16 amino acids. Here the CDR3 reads CASSLETGGGSDEQFF. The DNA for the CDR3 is TGTGCCAGCAGCTTAGAGACAGGGGGCGGTTCGGATGAGCAGTTCTTC.

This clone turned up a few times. CDR3 DNA: TGTGCCACCAGCAGAGAGGGACAGGGGATGGAGACCCAGTACTTC. Residues: CATSREGQGMETQYF. The chain is built from TRBV15 and TRBJ2-5; 10 bases line up with TRBD1. Germline V gives CDR1 LNHNV, CDR2 YYDKDF (reference sequence). The CDR3 runs 15 residues. V was pared by 0 bases and J by 5 bases, with 3 bases of the junction left unmatched.

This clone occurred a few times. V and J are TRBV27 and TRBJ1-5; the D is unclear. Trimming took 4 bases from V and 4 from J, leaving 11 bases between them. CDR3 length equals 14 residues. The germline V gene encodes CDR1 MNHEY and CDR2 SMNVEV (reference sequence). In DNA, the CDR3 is TGTGCCAGCAGTTCCCCCGGTACTAATCAGCCCCAGCATTTT. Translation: CASSSPGTNQPQHF.

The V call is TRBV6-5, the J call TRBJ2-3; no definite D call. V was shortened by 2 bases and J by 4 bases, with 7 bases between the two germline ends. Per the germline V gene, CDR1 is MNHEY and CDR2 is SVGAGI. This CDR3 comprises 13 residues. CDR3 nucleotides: TGTGCCAGCAGTTACGAGAGCGCAGATACGCAGTATTTT. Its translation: CASSYESADTQYF.

The CDR3 nucleotides read TGTGCCAGCAGCTCGCAGCTTGCCACAGATACGCAGTATTTT. This codes for CASSSQLATDTQYF. This rearrangement joins TRBV7-8 to TRBJ2-3; D gene uncertain. Trimming removed 4 bases from V and 2 bases from J, with 10 bases in between. Germline lookup yields CDR1 SGHVS and CDR2 FQNEAQ. This CDR3 is 14 amino acids long.

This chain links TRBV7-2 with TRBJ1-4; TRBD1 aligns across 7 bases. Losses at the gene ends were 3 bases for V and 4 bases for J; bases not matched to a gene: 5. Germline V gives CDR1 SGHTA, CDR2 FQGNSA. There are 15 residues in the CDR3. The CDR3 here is CASSFRQGHNEKLFF. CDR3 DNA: TGTGCCAGCAGCTTCCGACAGGGCCATAATGAAAAACTGTTTTTT.

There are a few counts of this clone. This chain's CDR3 is CASSSGEGVYGYTF. Written as DNA, the CDR3 is TGTGCCAGCAGTTCAGGGGAAGGGGTCTATGGCTACACCTTC. The rearrangement links TRBV28 to TRBJ1-2; D possibly corresponds to TRBD1 (6 bases). Germline-derived CDR1 and CDR2 are MDHEN and SYDVKM. Trimming removed 4 bases at V and 4 bases at J, with 13 bases between. The CDR3 loop spans 14 amino acids.